These 14 T cell receptor beta chains came from one sample sequenced in a study of blood T cell repertoires in COVID-19. Using immunoSEQ multiplex PCR, the repertoire was profiled, and TCRdb retains in-frame clones only, with some absent. The table shows 300,000 to 450,000 clones, with 85% occurring only once. Sequencing was done on a sample of peripheral blood. The receptors stem from a woman younger than 30 with acute or convalescent COVID-19.

The chain is built from TRBV10-3 and TRBJ2-1; 13 bases agree with TRBD2. The germline V gene has CDR1 ENHRY and CDR2 SYGVKD. J was trimmed by 9 bases and V by 7 bases; bases with no gene match: 3. The CDR3 length is 13 residues. CDR3 residues: CAITWTSGGEQFF. For the CDR3, the DNA is TGTGCCATCACCTGGACTAGCGGGGGTGAGCAGTTCTTC.

The chain uses TRBV5-4 and TRBJ2-1; 8 bases fit TRBD2. Germline V gives CDR1 SGHNT, CDR2 YYREEE (reference sequence). V was pared by 4 bases and J by 0 bases, with 6 bases of the junction left unmatched. The CDR3 consists of 16 residues. DNA of the CDR3: TGTGCCAGCAGCACATCGGGGGGGGGCTCCTACAATGAGCAGTTCTTC. This codes for CASSTSGGGSYNEQFF.

This clone was seen a single time. The chain is built from TRBV5-5 and TRBJ2-1; TRBD2 might be the D (6 bases). There are 15 residues in the CDR3. Germline V CDR1 and CDR2: SGHKS, YYEKEE (reference sequence). Trimming removed 1 base at V and 5 bases at J, with 13 bases between. The DNA of the CDR3 is TGTGCCAGCAGCTTGAGTGTCCTAGCGAACAATGAGCAGTTCTTC. Encoded protein: CASSLSVLANNEQFF.

This sequence joins TRBV13 and TRBJ2-7; 9 bases align to TRBD1. CDR1 PRHDT and CDR2 FYEKMQ come from the germline V gene (reference sequence). The trim removed 5 bases at V and 5 bases at J, leaving 10 bases unmatched. This CDR3 spans 15 amino acids. The CDR3 protein is CASSGPGQGSDEQYF. The CDR3 nucleotides read TGTGCCAGCAGCGGCCCGGGACAGGGCTCGGACGAGCAGTACTTC.

In DNA form, the CDR3 reads TGTGCCAGCAGGACACAGGGGCTAGATTCACCCCTCCACTTT. The encoded protein is CASRTQGLDSPLHF. V usage is TRBV6-5 and J usage is TRBJ1-6; 7 bases map to TRBD1. The V segment lost 6 bases and the J segment 8 bases; nucleotides outside the gene matches: 7. Germline assignment: CDR1 MNHEY and CDR2 SVGAGI. This CDR3 comprises 14 residues.

The chain combines TRBV7-9 with TRBJ2-7, with a possible D match to TRBD2 (5 bases). Germline CDR1 and CDR2: SEHNR and FQNEAQ (reference sequence). The ends were cut back, 8 bases at V and 2 bases at J, with 10 bases in the middle. This CDR3 contains 12 residues. The CDR3 DNA is TGTGCCAGCCTGGGAGTAGCCTACGAGCAGTACTTC. Translated: CASLGVAYEQYF.

The J gene is TRBJ2-1, the V gene TRBV9, with D possibly being TRBD2 (6 bases). V was pared by 0 bases and J by 7 bases, with 20 bases between. The germline V gene has CDR1 SGDLS and CDR2 YYNGEE. The CDR3 runs 17 residues. The CDR3 DNA follows: TGTGCCAGCAGCGTAGTCCCAGTCGCGGGGTCTCGAAATGAGCAGTTCTTC. The encoded protein is CASSVVPVAGSRNEQFF.

This clone was found once. The J gene is TRBJ2-6, the V gene TRBV13, with D perhaps TRBD1 (6 bases). The CDR3 is made up of 17 amino acids. Trimming removed 4 bases from V and 4 bases from J, with 17 bases in between. The germline gives CDR1 PRHDT, CDR2 FYEKMQ (reference sequence). The CDR3 spells CASSSSIRDTGANVLTF. The CDR3 nucleotides read TGTGCCAGCAGCTCTAGTATCCGGGACACCGGGGCCAACGTCCTGACTTTC. The whole variable domain, remainder taken from reference TRBV13 and TRBJ2-6, is AAGVIQSPRHLIKEKRETATLKCYPIPRHDTVYWYQQGPGQDPQFLISFYEKMQSDKGSIPDRFSAQQFSDYHSELNMSSLELGDSALYFCASSSSIRDTGANVLTFGAGSRLTVL.

Concerning this clone itself: The same CDR3 can be traced to other DNA sequences in this sample. This chain uses TRBV5-6 with TRBJ1-6, with 8 nucleotides matching TRBD1. The germline gives CDR1 SGHDT, CDR2 YYEEEE. The CDR3 extends over 14 amino acids. V lost 3 bases and J lost 7; bases outside the gene matches: 3. CDR3 in DNA: TGTGCCAGCAGCTCCGGACAGGGAAATTCACCCCTCCACTTT. Translation gives CASSSGQGNSPLHF.

A word on this clone: A single base separates this from a much larger clone, so it may be a read error. This chain uses TRBV27 with TRBJ2-7, with D hard to call. This CDR3 is 12 amino acids long. In germline, CDR1 is MNHEY, CDR2 SMNVEV (reference sequence). The ends were cut back, 4 bases at V and 0 bases at J, with 4 bases in the middle. The CDR3 sequence: CASSSGSYEQYF. CDR3 sequence (DNA): TGTGCCAGCAGTTCGGGCTCCTACGAGCAGTACTTC.

The genes are TRBV11-2 and TRBJ1-3; D might be TRBD1 (6 bases). Germline CDR1 SGHAT, CDR2 FQNNGV. The germline V and J ends were trimmed by 3 bases and 4 bases, with 10 bases remaining between them. The CDR3 is 14 residues long. The CDR3 loop is CASSFWTEGNTIYF. The CDR3 DNA sequence: TGTGCCAGCAGCTTCTGGACAGAAGGAAACACCATATATTTT.

The rearrangement uses TRBV6-1 and TRBJ2-3, with TRBD1 matching over 12 bases. Looked up from germline, CDR1 is MNHNS and CDR2 is SASEGT. The CDR3 contains 17 residues. Unmatched junction bases numbered 8, after V lost 4 bases and J lost 3 bases. The CDR3 spells CASSGGQGAPRTDTQYF. The CDR3 region has the DNA TGTGCCAGCAGTGGGGGACAGGGGGCCCCAAGGACAGATACGCAGTATTTT.

The chain has TRBV2 and TRBJ1-5; TRBD1 matches at 10 bases. From germline, CDR1 is SNHLY and CDR2 FYNNEI. Trimming took 4 bases from V and 5 from J; bases not matched to a gene: 2. The CDR3 loop spans 14 amino acids. CDR3 loop: CASSGDRGDQPQHF. DNA for the CDR3: TGTGCCAGCAGTGGGGACAGGGGCGATCAGCCCCAGCATTTT.

The chain links TRBV29-1 to TRBJ1-2; TRBD1 agrees at 8 bases. Trimming removed 1 base from V and 5 bases from J; junction bases left unmatched: 6. Germline-derived CDR1 and CDR2 are SQVTM and ANQGSEA. This CDR3 comprises 14 residues. The DNA for the CDR3 is TGCAGCGTTGAAGTCCCAGGGGGCGGTTATGGCTACACCTTC. It yields the protein CSVEVPGGGYGYTF.